This T cell receptor beta chain appears in the sequencing data of a study of regulatory T cells in long-lasting Graves disease. At the level of the study: Prior antithyroid drug treatment in newly diagnosed Graves' patients lasted under 3 months.

Regarding time point: newly diagnosed GD, antithyroid drugs for less than 3 months. PBMC RNA was the source of the TCR library. Graves' disease diagnosis followed American Thyroid Association guidelines. Investigators prepared the TCR beta libraries by applying iRepertoire HTBI primers and Arm-PCR of CDR3 regions. MiXCR was run by TCRdb on the multiplex PCR reads, yielding one entry per CDR3 protein. The sample shows some 250,000 distinct CDR3 sequences, 20% of them seen only once. This clonotype has ten or more counts. The ends were cut back, 5 bases at V and 8 bases at J, with 16 bases in the middle. Germline V gene lookup returns CDR1 MNHEY and CDR2 SVGEGT. The CDR3 loop spans 15 amino acids.

This clonotype originated in a female donor with Graves disease. The specimen comprised peripheral blood mononuclear cells (PBMCs), sampled at new diagnosis, from a patient treated with antithyroid drugs. V is TRBV6-2 or TRBV6-3 and J is TRBJ1-6, with a possible D match to TRBD1 (5 bases). CDR3 amino acids: CASSDPGRNYSPLHF. The CDR3 DNA follows: TGTGCCAGCAGTGATCCGGGACGTAACTATTCACCCCTCCACTTT.